This is a list of T cell receptor beta chains from one sample in a study of blood T cell repertoires in COVID-19. Generated by immunoSEQ multiplex PCR, the TCRdb table keeps only in-frame clones and is missing some. This sample yields under 80,000 clones, of which roughly nine tenths are seen a single time; about a sixth belongs to the top ten. What was sequenced was peripheral blood. The receptors were gathered from a man older than 75 in a cohort sampled during active COVID-19. The CDR3 runs from the conserved cysteine through the conserved F or W. Each record gives: J gene, V gene, CDR3 protein.

J: TRBJ1-1; V: TRBV5-1; CDR3: CASSLGAGGLWTEAFF
J: TRBJ2-1; V: TRBV11-3; CDR3: CASSLGGGGGSYNEQFF
J: TRBJ2-3; V: TRBV18; CDR3: CASSPTSDTQYF
J: TRBJ2-5; V: TRBV5-4; CDR3: CASSLATSGGVGMVTQYF
J: TRBJ2-1; V: TRBV3-1/TRBV3-2; CDR3: CASSQDPASTGFF
J: TRBJ1-1; V: TRBV5-4; CDR3: CASSLDLGRNTEAFF
J: TRBJ1-5; V: TRBV3-1/TRBV3-2; CDR3: CASSQVPGGNSNQPQHF
J: TRBJ2-5; V: TRBV5-1; CDR3: CASSYSTRQETQYF
J: TRBJ2-2; V: TRBV13; CDR3: CASSSFEGGELFF
J: TRBJ2-3; V: TRBV15; CDR3: CATSRGLEGEDTQYF
J: TRBJ2-1; V: TRBV5-1; CDR3: CASSLGALTGGSMSEQFF
J: TRBJ1-6; V: TRBV18; CDR3: CASSPRTGDNSPLHF
J: TRBJ2-3; V: TRBV5-5; CDR3: CASSLARGGAADTQYF
J: TRBJ2-1; V: TRBV5-1; CDR3: CASSPTASHSYNEQFF
J: TRBJ1-3; V: TRBV2; CDR3: CASSKEGISLGNTIYF
J: TRBJ2-3; V: TRBV2; CDR3: CASSERWRSTDTQYF
J: TRBJ2-5; V: TRBV4-1; CDR3: CASSQDRDRGVETQYF
J: TRBJ1-1; V: TRBV19; CDR3: CASSTRDSSNTEAFF
J: TRBJ2-7; V: TRBV5-1; CDR3: CASSSTSGGIYEQYF
J: TRBJ2-3; V: TRBV4-1; CDR3: CASSQDQGDSTDTQYF
J: TRBJ2-7; V: TRBV9; CDR3: CASSPQGGPSYEQYF
J: TRBJ2-2; V: TRBV9; CDR3: CASNPWATGGTGELFF
J: TRBJ1-1; V: TRBV15; CDR3: CATSRTGLWLDTEAFF